Below, one T cell receptor beta chain is given with its context. The antigen remains undetermined. These data are taken from a study of cytomegalovirus exposure and HLA in healthy donors. Regarding the study as a whole: Confirmation was obtained in vitro that a few CMV-associated chains are specific for CMV antigens. The dataset shows that most TCR sequences were rare, while some public TCRs occurred in many donors. Overall, roughly 150 TCR beta chains were annotated as cytomegalovirus-associated. Reported performance of the classifier showed diagnosis of cytomegalovirus status with high specificity and sensitivity.

Assay used: immunoSEQ multiplex PCR; TCRdb lists only in-frame clones, some missing. The table records roughly 150,000 clones, 86% of them present only once. The source of this sequence is a woman younger than 30 in good health and CMV-seronegative. Sequencing was done on a sample of PBMCs.

The CDR3 DNA reads as TGTGCCAGCAGTGGCAGGGGGCTTTTGTCCTACGAGCAGTACTTC. It is translated as CASSGRGLLSYEQYF. The V gene is TRBV6-5, the J gene TRBJ2-7; 8 positions agree with TRBD1. This CDR3 has 15 residues. After removal of 5 bases from V and 1 base from J, the junction contained 7 bases not matched to a gene. Germline CDR1 is MNHEY and CDR2 is SVGAGI.